This T cell receptor beta chain came from a study of blood T cell repertoires in COVID-19. Turning to the study itself: The cDNA or gDNA used as material had been derived from T cells, B-cell-depleted T cells, or PBMCs.

Repertoires were generated with immunoSEQ multiplex PCR, while TCRdb's copy carries only in-frame clones and drops some. Here the sample spans fewer than 500,000 clones, roughly 89% being singletons. The TCR comes from a woman under 40 with acute or convalescent COVID-19. The sample comprised peripheral blood.

The CDR3 loop reads CASSLGTRSLNYNEQFF. The CDR3 bases are TGTGCCAGCAGCTTGGGGACTCGCTCCCTAAACTACAATGAGCAGTTCTTC. The J gene is TRBJ2-1, the V gene TRBV5-4; possibly TRBD2 for D (5 bases). Germline CDR1 is SGHNT and CDR2 is YYREEE (reference sequence). The CDR3 contains 17 residues. The V end was cut by 0 bases, the J end by 3 bases, with 16 bases between.